The 11 T cell receptor beta chains presented below share a single source sample, sequenced in a study of spatial heterogeneity in lung cancer. Study findings and constraints: It was found that expanded intratumoral alpha and beta TCR counts tracked tumor mutation counts.

Using its own MiXCR run on the 5' RACE reads, TCRdb lists one record per CDR3 protein. The sample has about 25,000 distinct CDR3 sequences; around 9.2% are singletons. No antigens are known for them. Indicated time point: sample taken at primary tumor resection. The sequencing used lung tumor tissue, collected at surgery. These receptors originate from a male donor with early-stage non-small cell lung cancer.

Many counts were recorded for this clonotype. The V gene is TRBV6-5, the J gene TRBJ1-2, with 9 bases identical to TRBD1. This CDR3 is 16 amino acids long. Trimming removed 1 base from V and 5 bases from J; junction bases left unmatched: 8. CDR1 is MNHEY, CDR2 SVGAGI, per germline. The CDR3 DNA reads as TGTGCCAGCAGTTACTGGCGGGACAGGGCGAAGTATGGCTACACCTTC. This translates into CASSYWRDRAKYGYTF.

This clonotype has at least ten counts. The genes are TRBV15 and TRBJ1-5; no reliable D call. CDR1 is LNHNV, CDR2 YYDKDF, per germline (reference sequence). Trimming took off 1 base at V and 5 bases at J, with 3 bases between the two ends. The CDR3 runs to 12 residues. The CDR3 DNA reads TGTGCCACCAGCAGAGGTTATCAGCCCCAGCATTTT. Protein: CATSRGYQPQHF.

The J gene is TRBJ2-5, the V gene TRBV9; D may correspond to TRBD1 or TRBD2 (6 bases each). The CDR3 length is 16 residues. Germline V gene data show CDR1 as SGDLS and CDR2 as YYNGEE. The V end lost 0 bases, the J end lost 5 bases, and 17 bases lay between the germline ends. The CDR3 sequence is CASSVGGGLARETQYF. CDR3 nucleotides: TGTGCCAGCAGCGTAGGTGGGGGGCTAGCGAGGGAGACCCAGTACTTC.

This clonotype was seen a few times. The chain employs TRBV12-3 or TRBV12-4 and TRBJ1-1; TRBD1 matches at 10 bases. The trim removed 1 base at V and 6 bases at J, leaving 5 bases unmatched. The length of the CDR3 is 15 residues. The CDR3 region is CASSLGTGGPAEAFF. The DNA of the CDR3 is TGTGCCAGCAGTTTAGGGACAGGGGGTCCAGCTGAAGCTTTCTTT.

In this sample, this clonotype turned up many times. V gene TRBV2 combines with J gene TRBJ1-1; 7 bases are shared with TRBD1. Looked up from germline, CDR1 is SNHLY and CDR2 is FYNNEI. The CDR3 length is 14 residues. With V trimmed by 6 bases and J by 2 bases, 6 bases remained unmatched. The CDR3 DNA sequence: TGTGCCAGCAGCAACCGACAGGGAAACACTGAAGCTTTCTTT. Translating gives CASSNRQGNTEAFF.

In its sample, this clonotype was seen many times. The chain couples TRBV24-1 to TRBJ2-3, with 7 bases that match TRBD2. V lost 0 bases, J lost 11 bases, and 7 bases stayed unmatched. The V gene's germline CDR1 is KGHDR and CDR2 SFDVKD. The CDR3 sequence is 14 residues long. The CDR3 loop reads CATSDLASGTGQYF. CDR3 nucleotides: TGTGCCACCAGTGATTTGGCCAGCGGGACTGGGCAGTATTTT.

The chain links TRBV28 to TRBJ2-3; D gene ambiguous. V was cut by 10 bases and J by 4 bases, with 18 bases left in between. Germline CDR1 and CDR2: MDHEN and SYDVKM. The CDR3 extends over 14 amino acids. The CDR3 DNA reads TGTGCCACCTCAAGGGCTAGTCGCCCAGATACGCAGTATTTT. Amino acid sequence: CATSRASRPDTQYF. Complete variable domain (other parts from reference TRBV28 and TRBJ2-3): DVKVTQSSRYLVKRTGEKVFLECVQDMDHENMFWYRQDPGLGLRLIYFSYDVKMKEKGDIPEGYSVSREKKERFSLILESASTNQTSMYLCATSRASRPDTQYFGPGTRLTVL.

There are many counts of this clonotype. The chain is built from TRBV6-1 and TRBJ2-6; D is undetermined. Trimming pared 5 bases from V and 0 bases from J, leaving 5 bases between. Germline values: CDR1 MNHNS, CDR2 SASEGT. There are 14 residues in the CDR3. CDR3 nucleotides: TGTGCCAGCAGTCCGAACTCTGGGGCCAACGTCCTGACTTTC. Protein product: CASSPNSGANVLTF.

This clonotype came up a few times. V is TRBV12-3 or TRBV12-4 and J is TRBJ2-5, with TRBD2 matching 12 bases. The CDR3 runs 15 residues. J gave up 5 bases and V 5 bases, and 6 bases lay outside the gene matches. The CDR3 sequence: CASSLGLAGTETQYF. The CDR3, as DNA: TGTGCCAGCAGTCTTGGACTAGCGGGAACCGAGACCCAGTACTTC.

This clonotype came up a few times. The gene calls are TRBV5-1 and TRBJ2-2; 7 bases match TRBD1. The germline CDR1 and CDR2 sequences are SGHRS and YFSETQ. The CDR3 runs 17 residues. V was clipped by 4 bases and J by 1 base; unmatched bases: 10. CDR3 sequence: CASSRQMGQLNTGELFF. CDR3 bases: TGCGCCAGCAGCAGACAGATGGGACAGCTGAACACCGGGGAGCTGTTTTTT.

This clonotype was picked up a small number of times. The chain links TRBV7-2 to TRBJ2-7; D possibly corresponds to TRBD2 (6 bases). The CDR3 covers 15 residues. The V and J ends lost 1 base and 6 bases respectively, with 16 bases between them. Germline-derived CDR1 and CDR2 are SGHTA and FQGNSA. The CDR3 spells CASSLDGGVYFEQYF. As DNA, the CDR3 is TGTGCCAGCAGCTTAGACGGCGGGGTCTATTTCGAGCAGTACTTC.